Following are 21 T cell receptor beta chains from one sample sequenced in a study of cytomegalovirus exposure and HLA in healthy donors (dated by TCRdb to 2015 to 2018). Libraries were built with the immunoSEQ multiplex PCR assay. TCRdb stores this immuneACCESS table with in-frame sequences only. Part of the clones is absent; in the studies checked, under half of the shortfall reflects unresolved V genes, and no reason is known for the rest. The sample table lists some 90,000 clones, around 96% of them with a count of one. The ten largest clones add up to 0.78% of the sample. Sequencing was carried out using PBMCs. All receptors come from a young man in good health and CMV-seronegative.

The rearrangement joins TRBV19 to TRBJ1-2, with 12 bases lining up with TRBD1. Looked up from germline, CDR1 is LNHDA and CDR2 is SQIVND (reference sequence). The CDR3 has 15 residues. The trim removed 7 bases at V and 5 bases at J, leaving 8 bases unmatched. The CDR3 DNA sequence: TGTGCCAGTACCACGGGGACAGGGGGCGCGTATGGCTACACCTTC. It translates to CASTTGTGGAYGYTF.

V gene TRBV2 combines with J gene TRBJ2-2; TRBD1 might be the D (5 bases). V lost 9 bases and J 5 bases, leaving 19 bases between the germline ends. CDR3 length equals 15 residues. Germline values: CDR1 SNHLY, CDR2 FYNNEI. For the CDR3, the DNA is TGTGCCAGGCAGCCGGTCAGGGCCTCTACCGGGGAGCTGTTTTTT. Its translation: CARQPVRASTGELFF.

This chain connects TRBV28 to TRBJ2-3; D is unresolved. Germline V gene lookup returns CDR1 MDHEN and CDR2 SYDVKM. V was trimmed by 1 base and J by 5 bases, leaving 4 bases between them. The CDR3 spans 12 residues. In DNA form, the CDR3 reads TGTGCCAGCAGTTTATCAAAAGATACGCAGTATTTT. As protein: CASSLSKDTQYF. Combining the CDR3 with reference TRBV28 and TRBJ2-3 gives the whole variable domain DVKVTQSSRYLVKRTGEKVFLECVQDMDHENMFWYRQDPGLGLRLIYFSYDVKMKEKGDIPEGYSVSREKKERFSLILESASTNQTSMYLCASSLSKDTQYFGPGTRLTVL.

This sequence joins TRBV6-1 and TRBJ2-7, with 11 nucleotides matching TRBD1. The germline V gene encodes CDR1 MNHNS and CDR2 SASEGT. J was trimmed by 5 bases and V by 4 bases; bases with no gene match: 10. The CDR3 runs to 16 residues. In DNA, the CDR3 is TGTGCCAGCAGTGTGGCCGGGACAGGGGGTTCGAACGAGCAGTACTTC. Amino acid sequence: CASSVAGTGGSNEQYF.

CDR3 nucleotides: TGCGCCAGCAGCCACCCGACAGCGGGAGGGGACTACGAGCAGTACTTC. Its protein product is CASSHPTAGGDYEQYF. The chain uses TRBV4-1 and TRBJ2-7; 10 nucleotides agree with TRBD2. The V gene's germline CDR1 is MGHRA and CDR2 YSYEKL. The CDR3 spans 16 residues. Trimming took 3 bases from V and 3 from J; bases not matched to a gene: 8.

The CDR3 sequence is CASSSIGAGELDTQYF. CDR3 nucleotides: TGTGCCAGCAGCTCGATCGGGGCGGGAGAATTAGATACGCAGTATTTT. This chain links TRBV11-3 with TRBJ2-3; 7 bases are a match to TRBD2. This CDR3 has 16 residues. Trimming cost V 4 bases and J 5 bases; bases outside gene matches: 12. CDR1 is SGHNT and CDR2 is YENEEA in the germline V gene.

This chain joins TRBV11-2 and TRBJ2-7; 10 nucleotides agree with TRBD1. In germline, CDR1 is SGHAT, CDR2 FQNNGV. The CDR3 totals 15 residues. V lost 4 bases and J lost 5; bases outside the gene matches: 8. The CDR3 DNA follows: TGTGCCAGCAGCTCCGGGACAGGGGCTTACGACGAGCAGTACGTC. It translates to CASSSGTGAYDEQYV.

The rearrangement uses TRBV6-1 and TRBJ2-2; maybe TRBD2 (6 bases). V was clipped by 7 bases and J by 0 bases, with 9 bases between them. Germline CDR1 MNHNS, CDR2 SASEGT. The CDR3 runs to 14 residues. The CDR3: CASTGLSNTGELFF. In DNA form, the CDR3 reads TGTGCCAGCACGGGACTGTCGAACACCGGGGAGCTGTTTTTT.

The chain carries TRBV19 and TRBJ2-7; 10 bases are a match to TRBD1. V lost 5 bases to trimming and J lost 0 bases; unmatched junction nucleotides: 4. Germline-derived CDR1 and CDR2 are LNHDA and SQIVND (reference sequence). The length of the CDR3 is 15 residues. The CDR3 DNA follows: TGTGCCAGTAGTCGACAGGGGGCGAGCTCCTACGAGCAGTACGTC. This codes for CASSRQGASSYEQYV.

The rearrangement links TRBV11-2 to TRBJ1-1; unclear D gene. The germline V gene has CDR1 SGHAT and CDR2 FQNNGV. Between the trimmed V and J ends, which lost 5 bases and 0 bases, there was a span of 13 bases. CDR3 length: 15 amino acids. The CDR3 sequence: CASSRADTMNTEAFF. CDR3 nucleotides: TGTGCCAGCAGCCGAGCAGACACCATGAACACTGAAGCTTTCTTT.

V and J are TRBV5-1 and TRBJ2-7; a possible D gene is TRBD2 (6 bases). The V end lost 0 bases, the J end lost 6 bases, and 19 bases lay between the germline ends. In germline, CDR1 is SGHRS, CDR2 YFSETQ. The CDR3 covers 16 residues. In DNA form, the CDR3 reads TGCGCCAGCAGCTTGGGGGTGCGGGACCTCCTCCGCGAGCAGTACTTC. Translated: CASSLGVRDLLREQYF. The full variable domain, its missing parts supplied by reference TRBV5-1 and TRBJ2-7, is KAGVTQTPRYLIKTRGQQVTLSCSPISGHRSVSWYQQTPGQGLQFLFEYFSETQRNKGNFPGRFSGRQFSNSRSEMNVSTLELGDSALYLCASSLGVRDLLREQYFGPGTRLTVT.

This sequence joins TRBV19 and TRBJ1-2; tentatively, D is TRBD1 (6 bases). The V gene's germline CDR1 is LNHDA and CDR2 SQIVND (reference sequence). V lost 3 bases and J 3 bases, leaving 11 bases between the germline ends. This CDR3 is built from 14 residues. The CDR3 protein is CASSISWTDYGYTF. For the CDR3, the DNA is TGTGCCAGTAGTATTAGTTGGACAGACTATGGCTACACCTTC.

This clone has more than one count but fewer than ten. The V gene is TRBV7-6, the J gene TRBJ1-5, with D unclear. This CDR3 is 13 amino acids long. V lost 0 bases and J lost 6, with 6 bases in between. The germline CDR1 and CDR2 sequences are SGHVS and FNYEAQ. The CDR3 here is CASSLASAQPQHF. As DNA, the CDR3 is TGTGCCAGCAGCTTAGCGAGCGCTCAGCCCCAGCATTTT. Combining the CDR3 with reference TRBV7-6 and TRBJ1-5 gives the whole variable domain GAGVSQSPRYKVTKRGQDVALRCDPISGHVSLYWYRQALGQGPEFLTYFNYEAQQDKSGLPNDRFSAERPEGSISTLTIQRTEQRDSAMYRCASSLASAQPQHFGDGTRLSIL.

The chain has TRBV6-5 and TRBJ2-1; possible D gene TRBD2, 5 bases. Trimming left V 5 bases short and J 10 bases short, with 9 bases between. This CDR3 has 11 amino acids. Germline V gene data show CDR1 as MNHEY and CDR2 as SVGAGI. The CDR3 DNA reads TGTGCCAGCAGTACCCGGGAAGAGCAGTTCTTC. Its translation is CASSTREEQFF.

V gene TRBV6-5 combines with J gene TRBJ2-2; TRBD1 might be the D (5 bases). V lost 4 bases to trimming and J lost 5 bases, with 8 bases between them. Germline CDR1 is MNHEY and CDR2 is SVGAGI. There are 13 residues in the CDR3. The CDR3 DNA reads TGTGCCAGCAGTTCTCAGGGAACCGGGGAGCTGTTTTTT. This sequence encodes CASSSQGTGELFF.

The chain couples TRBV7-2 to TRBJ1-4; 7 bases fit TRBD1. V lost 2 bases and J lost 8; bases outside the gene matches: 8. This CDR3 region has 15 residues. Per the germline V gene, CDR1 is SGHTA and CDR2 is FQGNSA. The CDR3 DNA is TGTGCCAGCAGCTTAAGGACAGGCGAGAAGGAAAAACTGTTTTTT. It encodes CASSLRTGEKEKLFF.

The CDR3 nucleotides are TGTGCCAGTTCTAGCTTCAATGAGCAGTTCTTC. The encoded protein is CASSSFNEQFF. The chain combines TRBV25-1 with TRBJ2-1, with a tentative D call TRBD2 (5 bases). CDR3 length: 11 residues. V was pared by 9 bases and J by 6 bases, with 9 bases between. Germline V gene sequence: CDR1 MGHDK, CDR2 SYGVNS.

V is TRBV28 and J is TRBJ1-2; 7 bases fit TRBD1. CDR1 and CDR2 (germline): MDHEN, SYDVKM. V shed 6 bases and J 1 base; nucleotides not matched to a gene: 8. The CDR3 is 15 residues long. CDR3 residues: CASSPTGQVNYGYTF. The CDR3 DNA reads TGTGCCAGCAGCCCAACTGGACAGGTTAACTATGGCTACACCTTC.

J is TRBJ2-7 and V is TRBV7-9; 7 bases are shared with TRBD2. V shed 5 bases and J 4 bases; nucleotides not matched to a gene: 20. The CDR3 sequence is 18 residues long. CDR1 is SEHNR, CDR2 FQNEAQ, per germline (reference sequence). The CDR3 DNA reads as TGTGCCAGCAGCGACCAAAACCGGGACTACCCGACCCAGTACGAGCAGTACTTC. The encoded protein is CASSDQNRDYPTQYEQYF. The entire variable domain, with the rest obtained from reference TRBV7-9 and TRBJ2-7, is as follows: DTGVSQNPRHKITKRGQNVTFRCDPISEHNRLYWYRQTLGQGPEFLTYFQNEAQLEKSRLLSDRFSAERPKGSFSTLEIQRTEQGDSAMYLCASSDQNRDYPTQYEQYFGPGTRLTVT.

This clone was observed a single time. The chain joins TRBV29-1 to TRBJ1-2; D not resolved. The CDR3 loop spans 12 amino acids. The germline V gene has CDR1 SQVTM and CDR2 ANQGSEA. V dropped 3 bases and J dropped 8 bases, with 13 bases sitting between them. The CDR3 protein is CSVDSVDWGYTF. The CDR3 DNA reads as TGCAGCGTTGACAGCGTGGACTGGGGCTACACCTTC. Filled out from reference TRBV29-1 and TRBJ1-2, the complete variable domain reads SAVISQKPSRDICQRGTSLTIQCQVDSQVTMMFWYRQQPGQSLTLIATANQGSEATYESGFVIDKFPISRPNLTFSTLTVSNMSPEDSSIYLCSVDSVDWGYTFGSGTRLTVV.

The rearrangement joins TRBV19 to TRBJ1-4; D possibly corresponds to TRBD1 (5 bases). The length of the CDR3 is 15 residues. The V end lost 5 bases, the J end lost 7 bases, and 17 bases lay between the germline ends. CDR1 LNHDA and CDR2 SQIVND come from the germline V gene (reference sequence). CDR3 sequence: CASSPTGTRGEKLFF. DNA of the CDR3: TGTGCCAGTAGTCCAACAGGCACTCGCGGTGAAAAACTGTTTTTT.